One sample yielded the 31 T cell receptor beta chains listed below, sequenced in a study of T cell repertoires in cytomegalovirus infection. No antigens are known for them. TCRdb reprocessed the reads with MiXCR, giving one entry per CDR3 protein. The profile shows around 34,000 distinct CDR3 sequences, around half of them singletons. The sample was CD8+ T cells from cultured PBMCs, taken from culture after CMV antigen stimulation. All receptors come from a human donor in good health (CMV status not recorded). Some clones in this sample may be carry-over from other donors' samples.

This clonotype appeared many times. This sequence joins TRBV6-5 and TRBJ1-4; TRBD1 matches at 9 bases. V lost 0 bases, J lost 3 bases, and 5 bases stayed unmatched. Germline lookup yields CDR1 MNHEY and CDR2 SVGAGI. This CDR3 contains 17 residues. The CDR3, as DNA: TGTGCCAGCAGTTACTCTACAGGGGGCATGGCTAATGAAAAACTGTTTTTT. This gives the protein CASSYSTGGMANEKLFF.

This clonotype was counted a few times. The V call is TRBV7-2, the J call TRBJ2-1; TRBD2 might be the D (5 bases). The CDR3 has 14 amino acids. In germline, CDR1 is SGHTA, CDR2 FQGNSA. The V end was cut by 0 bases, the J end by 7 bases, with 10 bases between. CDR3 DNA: TGTGCCAGCAGCTTAGCCGGGCCGGGGAATGAGCAGTTCTTC. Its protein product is CASSLAGPGNEQFF.

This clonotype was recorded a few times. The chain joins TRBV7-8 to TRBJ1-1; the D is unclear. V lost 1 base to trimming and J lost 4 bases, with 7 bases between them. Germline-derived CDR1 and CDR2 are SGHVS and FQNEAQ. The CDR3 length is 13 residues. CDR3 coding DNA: TGTGCCAGCAGCTTAGTGCCTACCACTGAAGCTTTCTTT. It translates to CASSLVPTTEAFF.

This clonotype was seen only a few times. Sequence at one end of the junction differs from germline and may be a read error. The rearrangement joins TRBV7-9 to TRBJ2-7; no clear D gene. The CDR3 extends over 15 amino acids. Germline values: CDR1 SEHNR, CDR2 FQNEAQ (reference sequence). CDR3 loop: CASSSRYIGSYEHYF. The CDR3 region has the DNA TGTGCCAGCAGCTCCCGGTACATCGGTTCCTACGAGCATTACTTC.

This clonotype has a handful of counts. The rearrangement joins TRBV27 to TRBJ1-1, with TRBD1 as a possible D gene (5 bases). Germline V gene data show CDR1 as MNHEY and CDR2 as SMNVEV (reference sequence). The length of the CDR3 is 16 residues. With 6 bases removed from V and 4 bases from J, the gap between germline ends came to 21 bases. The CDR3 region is CASSSLQGMDRTEAFF. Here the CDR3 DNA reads TGTGCCAGCAGCTCCCTCCAGGGAATGGATCGCACTGAAGCTTTCTTT.

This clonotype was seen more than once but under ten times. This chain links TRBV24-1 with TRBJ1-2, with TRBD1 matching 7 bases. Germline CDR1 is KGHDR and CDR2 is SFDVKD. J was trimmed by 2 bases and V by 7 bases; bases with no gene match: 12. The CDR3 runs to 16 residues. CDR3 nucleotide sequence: TGTGCCACCAGCGGGGGACGGGGACAGTTGAACTATGGCTACACCTTC. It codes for CATSGGRGQLNYGYTF.

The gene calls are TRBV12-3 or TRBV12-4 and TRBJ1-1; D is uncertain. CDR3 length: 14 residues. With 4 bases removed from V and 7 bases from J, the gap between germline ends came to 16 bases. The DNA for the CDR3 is TGTGCCAGCAGTTACGCCTCCCCACAAGGTGAAGCTTTCTTT. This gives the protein CASSYASPQGEAFF.

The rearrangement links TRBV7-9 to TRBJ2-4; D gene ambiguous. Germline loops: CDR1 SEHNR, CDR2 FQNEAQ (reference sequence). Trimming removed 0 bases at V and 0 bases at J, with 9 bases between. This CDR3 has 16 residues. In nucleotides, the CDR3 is TGTGCCAGCAGCTTAGCCCTGATTGTAGCCAAAAACATTCAGTACTTC. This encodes CASSLALIVAKNIQYF.

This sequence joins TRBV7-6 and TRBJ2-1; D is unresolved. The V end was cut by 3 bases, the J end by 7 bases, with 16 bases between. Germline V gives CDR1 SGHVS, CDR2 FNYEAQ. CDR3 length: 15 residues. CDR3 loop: CASSLYPTVGNEQFF. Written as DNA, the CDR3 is TGTGCCAGCAGCTTGTACCCCACAGTGGGGAATGAGCAGTTCTTC.

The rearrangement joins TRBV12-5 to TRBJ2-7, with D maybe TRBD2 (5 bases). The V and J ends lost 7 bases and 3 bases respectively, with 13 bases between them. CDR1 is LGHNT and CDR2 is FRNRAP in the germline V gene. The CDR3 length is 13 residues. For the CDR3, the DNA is TGTGCTAGTGCCTTGAGGGCTAGCTACGAGCAGTACTTC. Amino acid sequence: CASALRASYEQYF.

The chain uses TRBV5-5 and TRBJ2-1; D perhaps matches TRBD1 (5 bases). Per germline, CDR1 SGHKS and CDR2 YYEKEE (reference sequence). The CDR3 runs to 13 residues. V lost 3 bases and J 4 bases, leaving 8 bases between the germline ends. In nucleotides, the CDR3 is TGTGCCAGCAGCTATGACAGTTACAATGAGCAGTTCTTC. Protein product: CASSYDSYNEQFF.

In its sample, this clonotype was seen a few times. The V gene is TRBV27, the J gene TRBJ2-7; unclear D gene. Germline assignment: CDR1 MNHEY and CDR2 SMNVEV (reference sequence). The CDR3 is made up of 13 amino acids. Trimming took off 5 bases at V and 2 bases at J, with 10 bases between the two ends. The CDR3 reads CASSLGRTYEQYF. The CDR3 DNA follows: TGTGCCAGCAGTCTAGGACGGACCTACGAGCAGTACTTC.

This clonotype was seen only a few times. The CDR3 DNA follows: TGCAGCGTTGGGGGACAGAACTATGGCTACACCTTC. As protein: CSVGGQNYGYTF. V is TRBV29-1 and J is TRBJ1-2; 7 bases are shared with TRBD1. V lost 4 bases and J lost 2; bases outside the gene matches: 1. Germline loops: CDR1 SQVTM, CDR2 ANQGSEA. CDR3 length: 12 residues.

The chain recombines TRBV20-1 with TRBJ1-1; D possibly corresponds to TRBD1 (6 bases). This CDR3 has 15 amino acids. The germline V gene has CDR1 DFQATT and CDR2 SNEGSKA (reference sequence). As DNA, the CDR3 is TGCAGATTAACAGGGAGCGGTTTAAGGAACACTGAAGCTTTCTTT. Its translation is CRLTGSGLRNTEAFF.

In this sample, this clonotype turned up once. The CDR3 bases are TGTGCCAGCAGCTTAGGTGGGGGGCAGGGGGCCAACGAGCAGTACTTC. Translating gives CASSLGGGQGANEQYF. The chain recombines TRBV7-3 with TRBJ2-7; 8 bases match TRBD1. Germline loops: CDR1 SGHTA, CDR2 FQGTGA. The trim removed 2 bases at V and 5 bases at J, leaving 11 bases unmatched. The CDR3 contains 16 residues. Full variable domain (remainder filled in from reference TRBV7-3 and TRBJ2-7): GAGVSQTPSNKVTEKGKYVELRCDPISGHTALYWYRQSLGQGPEFLIYFQGTGAADDSGLPNDRFFAVRPEGSVSTLKIQRTERGDSAVYLCASSLGGGQGANEQYFGPGTRLTVT.

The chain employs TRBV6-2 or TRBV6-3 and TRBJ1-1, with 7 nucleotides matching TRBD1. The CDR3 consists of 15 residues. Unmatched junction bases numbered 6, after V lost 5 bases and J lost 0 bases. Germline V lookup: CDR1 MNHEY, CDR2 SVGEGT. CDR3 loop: CASSVWGQMNTEAFF. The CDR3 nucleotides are TGTGCCAGCAGTGTGTGGGGACAGATGAACACTGAAGCTTTCTTT.

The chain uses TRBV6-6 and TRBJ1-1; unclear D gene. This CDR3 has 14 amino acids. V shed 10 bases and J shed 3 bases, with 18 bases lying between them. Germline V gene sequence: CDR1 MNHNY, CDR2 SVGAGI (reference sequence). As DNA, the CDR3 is TGTGCCACGGGCCCATGGCGCCCGGACACTGAAGCTTTCTTT. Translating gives CATGPWRPDTEAFF.

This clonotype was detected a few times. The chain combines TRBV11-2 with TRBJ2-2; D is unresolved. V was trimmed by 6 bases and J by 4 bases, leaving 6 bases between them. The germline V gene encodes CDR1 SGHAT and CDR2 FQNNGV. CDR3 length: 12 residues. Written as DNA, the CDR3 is TGTGCCAGCAGGCGAATCACCGGGGAGCTGTTTTTT. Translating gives CASRRITGELFF.

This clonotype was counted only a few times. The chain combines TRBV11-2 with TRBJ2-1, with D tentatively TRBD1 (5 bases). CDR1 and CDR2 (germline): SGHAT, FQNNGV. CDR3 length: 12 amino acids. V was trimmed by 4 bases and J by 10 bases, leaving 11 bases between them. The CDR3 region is CASSYSRAEQFF. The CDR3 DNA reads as TGTGCCAGCAGCTATAGCAGGGCGGAGCAGTTCTTC.

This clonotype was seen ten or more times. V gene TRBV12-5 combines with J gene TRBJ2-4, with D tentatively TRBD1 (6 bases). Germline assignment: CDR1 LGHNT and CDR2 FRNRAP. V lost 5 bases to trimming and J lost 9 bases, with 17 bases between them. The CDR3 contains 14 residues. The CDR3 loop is CASGPGTPRGIQYF. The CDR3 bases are TGTGCTAGTGGTCCCGGGACCCCCAGGGGCATTCAGTACTTC. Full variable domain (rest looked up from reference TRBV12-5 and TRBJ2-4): DARVTQTPRHKVTEMGQEVTMRCQPILGHNTVFWYRQTMMQGLELLAYFRNRAPLDDSGMPKDRFSAEMPDATLATLKIQPSEPRDSAVYFCASGPGTPRGIQYFGAGTRLSVL.

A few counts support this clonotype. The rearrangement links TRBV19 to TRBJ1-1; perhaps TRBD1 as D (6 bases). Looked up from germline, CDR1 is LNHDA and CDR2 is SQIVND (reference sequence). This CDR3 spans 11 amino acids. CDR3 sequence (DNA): TGTGGATTAGGGACAAACACTGAAGCTTTCTTT. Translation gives CGLGTNTEAFF. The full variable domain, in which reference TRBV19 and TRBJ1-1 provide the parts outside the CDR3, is DGGITQSPKYLFRKEGQNVTLSCEQNLNHDAMYWYRQDPGQGLRLIYYSQIVNDFQKGDIAEGYSVSREKKESFPLTVTSAQKNPTAFYLCGLGTNTEAFFGQGTRLTVV.

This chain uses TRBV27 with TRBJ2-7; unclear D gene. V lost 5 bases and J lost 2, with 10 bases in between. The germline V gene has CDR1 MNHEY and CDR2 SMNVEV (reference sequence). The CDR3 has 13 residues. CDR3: CASSSQETYEQYF. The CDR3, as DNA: TGTGCCAGCAGTAGCCAGGAAACCTACGAGCAGTACTTC.

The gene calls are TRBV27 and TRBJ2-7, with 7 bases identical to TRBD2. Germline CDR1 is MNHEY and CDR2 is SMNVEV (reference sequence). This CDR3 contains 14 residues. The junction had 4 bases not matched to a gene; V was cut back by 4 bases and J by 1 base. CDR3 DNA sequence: TGTGCCAGCAGTTGGGGGGGTCGATCCTACGAGCAGTACTTC. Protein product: CASSWGGRSYEQYF.

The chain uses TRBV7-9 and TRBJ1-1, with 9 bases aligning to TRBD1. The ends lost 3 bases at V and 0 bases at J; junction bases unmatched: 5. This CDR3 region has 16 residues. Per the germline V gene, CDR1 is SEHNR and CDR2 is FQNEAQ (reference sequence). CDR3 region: CASSFDRGIMNTEAFF. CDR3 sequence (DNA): TGTGCCAGCAGCTTTGACAGGGGGATCATGAACACTGAAGCTTTCTTT.

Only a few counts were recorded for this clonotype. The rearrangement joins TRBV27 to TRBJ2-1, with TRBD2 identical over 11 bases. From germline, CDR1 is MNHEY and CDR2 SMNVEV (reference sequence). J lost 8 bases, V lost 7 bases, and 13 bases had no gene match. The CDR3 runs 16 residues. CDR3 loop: CASTPTSGKVDDEQFF. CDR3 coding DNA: TGTGCCAGCACCCCGACTAGCGGGAAAGTGGACGATGAGCAGTTCTTC.

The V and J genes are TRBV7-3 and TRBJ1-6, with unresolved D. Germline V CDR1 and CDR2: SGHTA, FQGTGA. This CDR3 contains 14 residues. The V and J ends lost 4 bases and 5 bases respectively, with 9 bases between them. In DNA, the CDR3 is TGTGCCAGCAGCTCTCCGACCAATAATTCACCCCTCCACTTT. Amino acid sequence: CASSSPTNNSPLHF.

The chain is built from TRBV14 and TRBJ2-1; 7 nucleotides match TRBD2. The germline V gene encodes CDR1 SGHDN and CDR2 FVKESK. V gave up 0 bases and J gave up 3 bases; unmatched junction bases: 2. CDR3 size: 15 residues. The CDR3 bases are TGTGCCAGCAGCCAAGAGGGCGGGGGCTACAATGAGCAGTTCTTC. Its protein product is CASSQEGGGYNEQFF. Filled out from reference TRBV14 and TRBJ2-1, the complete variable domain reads EAGVTQFPSHSVIEKGQTVTLRCDPISGHDNLYWYRRVMGKEIKFLLHFVKESKQDESGMPNNRFLAERTGGTYSTLKVQPAELEDSGVYFCASSQEGGGYNEQFFGPGTRLTVL.

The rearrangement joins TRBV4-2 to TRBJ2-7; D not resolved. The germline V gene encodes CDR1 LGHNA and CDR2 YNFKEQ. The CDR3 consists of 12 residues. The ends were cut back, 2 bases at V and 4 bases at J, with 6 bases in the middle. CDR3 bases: TGTGCCAGCAGCCAAACCCGTTACGAGCAGTACTTC. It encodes CASSQTRYEQYF.

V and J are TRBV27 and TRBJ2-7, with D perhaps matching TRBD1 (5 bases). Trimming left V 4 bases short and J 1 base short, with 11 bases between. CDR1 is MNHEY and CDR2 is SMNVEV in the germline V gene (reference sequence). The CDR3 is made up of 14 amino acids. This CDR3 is CASSSQDKSYEQYF. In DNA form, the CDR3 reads TGTGCCAGCAGTTCACAGGACAAGTCCTACGAGCAGTACTTC.

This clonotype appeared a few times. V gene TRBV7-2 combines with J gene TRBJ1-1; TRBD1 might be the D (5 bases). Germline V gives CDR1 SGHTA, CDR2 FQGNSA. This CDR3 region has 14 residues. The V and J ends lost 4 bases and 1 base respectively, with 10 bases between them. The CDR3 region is CASSWTIRNTEAFF. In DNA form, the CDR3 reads TGTGCCAGCAGCTGGACAATACGGAACACTGAAGCTTTCTTT.

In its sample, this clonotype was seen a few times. CDR3 sequence (DNA): TGTGCCATCGAAGGTGAAGAGTACAATGAGCAGTTCTTC. Its protein product is CAIEGEEYNEQFF. The rearrangement uses TRBV10-3 and TRBJ2-1; D is ambiguous. The CDR3 covers 13 residues. The V gene lost 8 bases and the J gene lost 4 bases, with 12 bases spanning the gap. Germline CDR1 and CDR2: ENHRY and SYGVKD.